This T cell receptor beta chain is from a study of persistence of HIV-infected CD4 T cells (dated by TCRdb to 2019 to 2021). Notes on the research overall: Participants had been on suppressive ART for a median of roughly 8 years. Peripheral blood samples of up to about 200 mL were taken at multiple time points, with the exception of a couple of participants who underwent leukapheresis at a single time point. Anti-CD3/anti-CD28 stimulation activated a higher proportion of cells, with a lower memory fraction, than antigen stimulation. The study isolated CMV- and HIV-1 Gag-responding CD4+ T cells from ART-treated individuals to examine antigen-driven clonal expansion of HIV-1-infected cells. Proviral sequencing was used to assess clonality among infected cells, whereas TCRbeta sequencing gauged the clonality of all cells within each sorted population. The TCR cluster analysis across participants included 8 participants for CMV and more than 5 participants for Gag. Results the study describes overall, beyond this receptor: Bulk TCR analyses could not be limited to the rare CMV-responding cells that actually contained HIV-1 proviruses. Antigen-responding cells were enriched for expanded CDR3beta sequences that were degenerate, which suggests that CD4+ responses to CMV and Gag underwent convergent selection. Only a small number of individuals took part in the study, and the range of antigens tested was limited. TCR oligoclonality correlated with proviral oligoclonality within the same sorted populations. TCRbeta richness in CMV- and Gag-responding cells was significantly lower than in anti-CD3/anti-CD28-responding cells; CMV-responding cells had higher oligoclonality than CD3/CD28-stimulated and Gag-responding cells.

TCRbeta repertoires were sequenced from genomic DNA with the immunoSEQ hsTCRB assay version 4 in survey mode. For TCRbeta sequencing, genomic DNA was diluted to around 9.7 ng/uL, with up to roughly 1 ug used per sample. The paper's data handling went like this. TCRbeta data analysis was done in ImmunoSeq Analyzer 3.0, and diversity was calculated on productive nucleotide rearrangements. Lower-bound TCR diversity was estimated with the improved Chao index, and clonality with the Gini coefficient using the Immunarch R package. Nucleotide rearrangements that differed but encoded the same CDR3beta amino acid sequence were counted as separate clonotypes. Differential abundance analysis identified TCRbeta sequences significantly enriched in antigen-responding cells relative to anti-CD3/anti-CD28-activated cells. GLIPH2 clustered TCRs by predicted peptide-MHC specificity, both within individual participants and across merged participant data sets. TCRdb took this table from immuneACCESS and kept in-frame rearrangements with V and J called. Such tables lack part of the clones; where checked against another copy, unresolved V genes explain under half of the gap, and the rest is unexplained. V, J and clone size derive from that table, while D and trimming were established from the DNA sequence. The sample table shows roughly 48,000 clones, and about nine tenths are seen once. 0.4% to 0.5% of the sample is in the top ten clones.

From the cysteine through the phenylalanine, the CDR3 covers 16 amino acids. Kept here is only the CDR3 DNA, which spans 48 bases and is read in frame from base 1. Via the germline V gene, CDR1 is MNHEY and CDR2 SVGEGT. The germline V and J ends show losses of 4 bases and 2 bases respectively, and no gene match explains 9 bases of the junction. Sample treatment or condition, as interpreted from the label and publication: suppressive antiretroviral therapy. As a nonspecific positive control representing the CD4+ T cell repertoire, the cells were stimulated with anti-CD3/anti-CD28 magnetic beads. Responding CD4+ T cells were sorted by upregulation of both CD40 ligand and CD69. Participants were HIV-1-infected adults who started suppressive ART during chronic infection. Plasma HIV-1 RNA had been undetectable (below 50 copies/mL) in participants for at least 4 years. To be included, participants needed a CD4+ T cell count above 400 cells/uL and a positive CMV serology. Before stimulation, PBMCs were isolated using density centrifugation and depleted of CD8+ T cells. For approximately 18 hours, CD8-depleted PBMCs were stimulated with anti-CD28/CD49d costimulation, a CD40-blocking antibody, and enfuvirtide, which was added to prevent new infections. Cells were sorted on a Beckman Coulter MoFlo Legacy or XDP sorter, with propidium iodide excluding dead cells. Genomic DNA was extracted using the QIAamp DNA Mini Kit for samples with more than one million cells and using the Quick-DNA Microprep Kit for all other samples.

On this clone itself: This clone's antigen is unknown. No base qualities exist here, and no much larger clone lies one base off it.

This receptor was obtained from an adult woman with HIV who was CMV-seropositive. The rearrangement combines TRBV6-2 or TRBV6-3 with TRBJ2-3; TRBD1 aligns with 7 central bases. The sample in question was CD4+ T cells sorted from PBMCs after approximately 20-hour stimulation, obtained from a patient who received antiretroviral therapy. Taken with the paper, the label for cell subset or site translates to: CD40L+CD69+ CD4 T cells responding to anti-CD3/anti-CD28 beads, representing the overall repertoire. The CDR3 in this case is CASSSPYRGPTDTQYF. The base sequence is TGTGCCAGCAGTTCTCCTTACAGGGGACCCACAGATACGCAGTATTTT.